Listed here is a single T cell receptor (beta chain). Its antigen is unknown. The data originate from a study of molecular identifiers for immune sequencing clone quantification. General study results and limits: Over 98% of CMV-specific effector molecules, but under 1% of naive ones, were in clones above 20 copies.

TCRdb re-derived calls from the PCR reads in MiXCR, one entry per CDR3 protein. The repertoire holds 100,000 or so distinct CDR3 sequences, with around a third as singletons. The CDR3 totals 14 residues. Germline V gives CDR1 KGHDR, CDR2 SFDVKD. V lost 7 bases and J lost 9; bases outside the gene matches: 8. This TCR derives from a human donor in good health. Some libraries in this study had Jurkat cell RNA spiked in. Sequencing was carried out using naive CD8+ T cells from blood, with Jurkat cell RNA spiked in. The subset denotes: FACS-sorted CD8+CD4-CCR7+CD45RA+ naive T cells. The chain joins TRBV24-1 to TRBJ2-1; 10 bases match TRBD2. The CDR3 loop reads CATREREGRAEQFF. The CDR3 DNA is TGTGCCACCAGAGAGCGGGAGGGCCGGGCTGAGCAGTTCTTC.